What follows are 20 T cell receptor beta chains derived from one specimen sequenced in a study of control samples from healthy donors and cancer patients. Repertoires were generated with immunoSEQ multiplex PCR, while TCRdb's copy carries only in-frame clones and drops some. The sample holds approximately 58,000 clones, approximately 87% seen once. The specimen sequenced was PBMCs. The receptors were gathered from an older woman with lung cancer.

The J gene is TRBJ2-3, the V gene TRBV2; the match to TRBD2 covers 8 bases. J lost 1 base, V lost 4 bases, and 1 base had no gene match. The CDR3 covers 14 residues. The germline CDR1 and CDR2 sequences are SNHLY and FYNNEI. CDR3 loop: CASSVSGGTDTQYF. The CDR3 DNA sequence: TGTGCCAGCAGTGTTAGCGGGGGCACAGATACGCAGTATTTT. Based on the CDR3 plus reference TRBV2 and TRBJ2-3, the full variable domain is EPEVTQTPSHQVTQMGQEVILRCVPISNHLYFYWYRQILGQKVEFLVSFYNNEISEKSEIFDDQFSVERPDGSNFTLKIRSTKLEDSAMYFCASSVSGGTDTQYFGPGTRLTVL.

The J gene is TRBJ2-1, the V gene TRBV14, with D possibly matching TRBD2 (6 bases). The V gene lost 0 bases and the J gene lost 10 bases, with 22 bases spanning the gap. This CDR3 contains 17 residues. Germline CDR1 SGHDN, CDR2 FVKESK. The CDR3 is CASSQDSRAGRITEQFF. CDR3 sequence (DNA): TGTGCCAGCAGCCAAGATTCGCGAGCGGGTCGAATCACCGAGCAGTTCTTC. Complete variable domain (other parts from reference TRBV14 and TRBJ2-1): EAGVTQFPSHSVIEKGQTVTLRCDPISGHDNLYWYRRVMGKEIKFLLHFVKESKQDESGMPNNRFLAERTGGTYSTLKVQPAELEDSGVYFCASSQDSRAGRITEQFFGPGTRLTVL.

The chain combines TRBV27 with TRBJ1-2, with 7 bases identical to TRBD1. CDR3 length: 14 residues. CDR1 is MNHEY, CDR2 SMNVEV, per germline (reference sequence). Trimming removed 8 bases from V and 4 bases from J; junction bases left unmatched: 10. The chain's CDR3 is CASSPYQGGYGYTF. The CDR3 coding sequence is TGTGCCAGCTCTCCCTACCAGGGGGGCTATGGCTACACCTTC.

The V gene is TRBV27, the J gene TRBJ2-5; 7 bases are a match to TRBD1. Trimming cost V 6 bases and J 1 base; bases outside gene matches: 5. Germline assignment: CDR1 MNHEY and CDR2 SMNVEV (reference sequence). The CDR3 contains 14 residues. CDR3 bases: TGTGCCAGCAGCACAGGGGCCTTCCAAGAGACCCAGTACTTC. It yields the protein CASSTGAFQETQYF.

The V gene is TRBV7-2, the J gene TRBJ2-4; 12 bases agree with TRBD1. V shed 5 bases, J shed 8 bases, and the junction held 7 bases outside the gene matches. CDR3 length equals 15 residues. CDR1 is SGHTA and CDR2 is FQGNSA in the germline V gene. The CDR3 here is CASSPRDRGRDIQYF. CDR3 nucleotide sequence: TGTGCCAGCAGCCCTCGGGACAGGGGGCGCGACATTCAGTACTTC.

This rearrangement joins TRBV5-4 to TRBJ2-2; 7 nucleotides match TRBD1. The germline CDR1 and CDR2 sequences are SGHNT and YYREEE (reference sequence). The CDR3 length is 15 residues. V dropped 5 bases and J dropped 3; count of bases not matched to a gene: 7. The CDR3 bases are TGTGCCAGCAGTCGAACTACAGGGGACACCGGGGAGCTGTTTTTT. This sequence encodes CASSRTTGDTGELFF.

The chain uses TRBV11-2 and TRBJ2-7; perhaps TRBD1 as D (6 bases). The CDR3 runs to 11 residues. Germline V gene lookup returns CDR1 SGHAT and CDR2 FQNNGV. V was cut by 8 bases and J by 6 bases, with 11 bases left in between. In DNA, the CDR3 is TGTGCCAGCGGGCAGGGGAGCGAGCAGTACTTC. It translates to CASGQGSEQYF.

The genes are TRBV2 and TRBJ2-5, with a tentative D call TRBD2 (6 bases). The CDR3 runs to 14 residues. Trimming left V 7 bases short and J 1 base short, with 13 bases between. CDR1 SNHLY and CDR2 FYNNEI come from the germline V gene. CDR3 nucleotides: TGTGCCAGCAATGTGGCGGGGCGCCAAGAGACCCAGTACTTC. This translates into CASNVAGRQETQYF. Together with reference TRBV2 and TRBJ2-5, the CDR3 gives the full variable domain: EPEVTQTPSHQVTQMGQEVILRCVPISNHLYFYWYRQILGQKVEFLVSFYNNEISEKSEIFDDQFSVERPDGSNFTLKIRSTKLEDSAMYFCASNVAGRQETQYFGPGTRLLVL.

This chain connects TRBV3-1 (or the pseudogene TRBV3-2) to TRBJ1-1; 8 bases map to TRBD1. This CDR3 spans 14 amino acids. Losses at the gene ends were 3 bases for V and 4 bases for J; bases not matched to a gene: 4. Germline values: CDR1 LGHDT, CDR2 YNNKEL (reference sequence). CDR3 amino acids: CASSHSTGGTEAFF. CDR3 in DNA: TGTGCCAGCAGCCATTCCACAGGGGGCACTGAAGCTTTCTTT.

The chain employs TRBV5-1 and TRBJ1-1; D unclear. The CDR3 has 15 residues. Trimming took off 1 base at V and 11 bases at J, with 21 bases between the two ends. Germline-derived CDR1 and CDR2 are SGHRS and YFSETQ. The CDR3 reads CASSLLEGRPTRAFF. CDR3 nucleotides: TGCGCCAGCAGCTTGTTAGAAGGCCGGCCCACCCGGGCTTTCTTT. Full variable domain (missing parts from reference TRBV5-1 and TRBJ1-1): KAGVTQTPRYLIKTRGQQVTLSCSPISGHRSVSWYQQTPGQGLQFLFEYFSETQRNKGNFPGRFSGRQFSNSRSEMNVSTLELGDSALYLCASSLLEGRPTRAFFGQGTRLTVV.

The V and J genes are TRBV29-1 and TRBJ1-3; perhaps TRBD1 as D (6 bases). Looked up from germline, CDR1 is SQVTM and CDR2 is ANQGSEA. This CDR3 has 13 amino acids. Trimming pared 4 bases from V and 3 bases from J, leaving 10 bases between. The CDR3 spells CSVGEGVGNTIYF. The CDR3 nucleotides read TGCAGCGTTGGGGAGGGGGTTGGAAACACCATATATTTT.

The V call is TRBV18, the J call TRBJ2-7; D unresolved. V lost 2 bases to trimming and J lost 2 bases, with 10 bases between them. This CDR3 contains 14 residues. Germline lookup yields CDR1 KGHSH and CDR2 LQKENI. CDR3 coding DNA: TGTGCCAGCTCACCAATTCAGGCCGCCTACGAGCAGTACTTC. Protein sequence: CASSPIQAAYEQYF.

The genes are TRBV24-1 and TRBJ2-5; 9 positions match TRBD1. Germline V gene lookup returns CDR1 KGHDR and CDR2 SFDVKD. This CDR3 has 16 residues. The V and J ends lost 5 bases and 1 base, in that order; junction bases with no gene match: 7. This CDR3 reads CATSGKDRGAQETQYF. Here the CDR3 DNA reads TGTGCCACCAGTGGTAAGGACAGGGGAGCCCAAGAGACCCAGTACTTC.

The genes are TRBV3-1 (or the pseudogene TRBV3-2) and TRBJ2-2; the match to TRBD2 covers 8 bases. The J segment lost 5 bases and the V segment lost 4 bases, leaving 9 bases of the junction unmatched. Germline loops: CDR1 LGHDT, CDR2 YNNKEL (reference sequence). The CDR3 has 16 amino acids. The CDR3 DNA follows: TGTGCCAGCAGCCGGGGCTCGGGGGGGAGAACCGGGGAGCTGTTTTTT. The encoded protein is CASSRGSGGRTGELFF.

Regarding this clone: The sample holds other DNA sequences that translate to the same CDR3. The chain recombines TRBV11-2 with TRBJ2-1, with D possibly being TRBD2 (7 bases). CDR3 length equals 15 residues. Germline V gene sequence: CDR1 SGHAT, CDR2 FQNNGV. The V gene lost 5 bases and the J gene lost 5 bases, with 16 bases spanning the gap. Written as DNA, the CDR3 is TGTGCCAGCAGCCTAGGGGGGGGTCCACACAATGAGCAGTTCTTC. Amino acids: CASSLGGGPHNEQFF.

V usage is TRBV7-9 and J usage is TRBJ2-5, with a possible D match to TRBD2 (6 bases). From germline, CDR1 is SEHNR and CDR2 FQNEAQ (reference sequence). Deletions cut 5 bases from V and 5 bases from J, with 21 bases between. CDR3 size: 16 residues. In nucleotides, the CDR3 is TGTGCCAGCAGCCCAAGCGGGTCAGGCGGGATGGAGACCCAGTACTTC. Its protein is CASSPSGSGGMETQYF.

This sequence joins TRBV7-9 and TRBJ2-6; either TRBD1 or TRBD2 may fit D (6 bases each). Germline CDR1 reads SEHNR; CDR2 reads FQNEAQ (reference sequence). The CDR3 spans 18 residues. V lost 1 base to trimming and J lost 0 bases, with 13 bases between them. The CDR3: CASSLVGGFSSGANVLTF. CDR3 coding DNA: TGTGCCAGCAGCTTAGTAGGGGGGTTCAGCTCTGGGGCCAACGTCCTGACTTTC. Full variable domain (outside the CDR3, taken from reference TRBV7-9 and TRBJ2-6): DTGVSQNPRHKITKRGQNVTFRCDPISEHNRLYWYRQTLGQGPEFLTYFQNEAQLEKSRLLSDRFSAERPKGSFSTLEIQRTEQGDSAMYLCASSLVGGFSSGANVLTFGAGSRLTVL.

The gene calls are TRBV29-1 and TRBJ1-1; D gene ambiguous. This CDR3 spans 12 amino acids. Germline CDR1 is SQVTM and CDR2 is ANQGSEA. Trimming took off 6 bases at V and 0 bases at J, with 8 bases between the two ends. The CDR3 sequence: CSVSRVNTEAFF. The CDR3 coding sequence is TGCAGCGTGAGCCGGGTGAACACTGAAGCTTTCTTT.

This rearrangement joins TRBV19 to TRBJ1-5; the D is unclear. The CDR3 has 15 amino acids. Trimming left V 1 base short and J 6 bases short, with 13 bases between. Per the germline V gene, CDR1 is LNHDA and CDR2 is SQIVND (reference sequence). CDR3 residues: CASSIGGLIPQPQHF. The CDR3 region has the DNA TGTGCCAGTAGTATAGGAGGACTGATTCCTCAGCCCCAGCATTTT.

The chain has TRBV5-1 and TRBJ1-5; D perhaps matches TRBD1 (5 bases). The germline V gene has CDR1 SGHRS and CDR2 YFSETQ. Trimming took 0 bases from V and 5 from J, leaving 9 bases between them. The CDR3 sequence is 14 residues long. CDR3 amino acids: CASSLDGGDQPQHF. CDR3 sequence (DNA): TGCGCCAGCAGCTTGGACGGGGGGGATCAGCCCCAGCATTTT.